The present TCR beta chain was sequenced within a study of blood T cell repertoires in COVID-19. In the study overall: From the United States, Italy and Spain came samples of acute and convalescent COVID-19. PBMCs, B-cell-depleted T cells, or T cells provided the cDNA or gDNA that made up the material.

Enrollment of patients from Seattle took place during active infection, with longitudinal follow-up. The V segment lost 5 bases and the J segment 1 base; nucleotides outside the gene matches: 4. The germline CDR1 and CDR2 sequences are SGHVS and FNYEAQ. There are 15 residues in the CDR3. Source study methods: Estimates of nucleated cell counts were drawn from the amplification of reference gene primers. The table came from immunoSEQ multiplex PCR; TCRdb's copy has only in-frame clones and leaves some out. Clone size and V and J calls were adopted from that table, with D and trimming inferred from the DNA. Here the sample spans about 120,000 clones, 85% to 90% being singletons.

Sequencing used peripheral blood. The chain joins TRBV7-6 to TRBJ2-1; TRBD1 agrees at 8 bases. This TCR came from a woman aged 60-70 years with COVID-19, enrolled during active disease. CDR3 amino acids: CASSRQGKSYNEQFF. In DNA form, the CDR3 reads TGTGCCAGCAGCCGACAGGGGAAATCCTACAATGAGCAGTTCTTC.